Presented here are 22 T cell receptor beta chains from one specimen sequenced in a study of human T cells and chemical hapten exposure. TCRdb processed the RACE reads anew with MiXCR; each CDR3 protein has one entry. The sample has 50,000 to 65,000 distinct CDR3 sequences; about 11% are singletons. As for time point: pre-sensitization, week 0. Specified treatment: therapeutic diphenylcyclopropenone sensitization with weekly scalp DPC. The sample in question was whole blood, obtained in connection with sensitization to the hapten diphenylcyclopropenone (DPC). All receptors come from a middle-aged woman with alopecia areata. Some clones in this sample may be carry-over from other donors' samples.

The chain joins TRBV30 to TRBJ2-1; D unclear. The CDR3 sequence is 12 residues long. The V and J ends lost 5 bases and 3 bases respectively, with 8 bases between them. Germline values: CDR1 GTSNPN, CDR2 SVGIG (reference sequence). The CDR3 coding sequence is TGTGCCTGGTCACAGAACTACAATGAGCAGTTCTTC. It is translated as CAWSQNYNEQFF.

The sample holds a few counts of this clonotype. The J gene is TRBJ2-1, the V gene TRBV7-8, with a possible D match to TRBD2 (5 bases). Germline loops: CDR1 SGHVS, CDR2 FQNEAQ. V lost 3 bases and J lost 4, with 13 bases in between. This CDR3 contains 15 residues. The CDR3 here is CASSLITLGYNEQFF. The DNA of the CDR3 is TGTGCCAGCAGCTTGATTACACTAGGGTACAATGAGCAGTTCTTC.

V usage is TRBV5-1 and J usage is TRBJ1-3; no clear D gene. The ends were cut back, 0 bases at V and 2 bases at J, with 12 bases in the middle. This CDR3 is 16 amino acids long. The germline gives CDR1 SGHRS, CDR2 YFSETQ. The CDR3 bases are TGCGCCAGCAGCTTGGCCGGCCCTATGACTGGAAACACCATATATTTT. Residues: CASSLAGPMTGNTIYF.

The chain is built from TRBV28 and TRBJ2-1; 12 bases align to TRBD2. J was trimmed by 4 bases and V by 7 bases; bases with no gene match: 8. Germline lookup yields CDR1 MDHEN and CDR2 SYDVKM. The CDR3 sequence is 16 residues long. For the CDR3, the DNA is TGTGCCAGCATATCGGCTAGCGGGAGGGTATACAATGAGCAGTTCTTC. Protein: CASISASGRVYNEQFF.

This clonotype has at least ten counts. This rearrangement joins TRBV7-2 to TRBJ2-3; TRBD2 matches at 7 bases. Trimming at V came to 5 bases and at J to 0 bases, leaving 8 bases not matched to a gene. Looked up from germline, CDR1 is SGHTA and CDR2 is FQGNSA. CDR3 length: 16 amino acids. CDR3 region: CASSLSPSGSTDTQYF. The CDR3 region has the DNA TGTGCCAGCAGCCTTTCGCCTAGCGGTAGCACAGATACGCAGTATTTT.

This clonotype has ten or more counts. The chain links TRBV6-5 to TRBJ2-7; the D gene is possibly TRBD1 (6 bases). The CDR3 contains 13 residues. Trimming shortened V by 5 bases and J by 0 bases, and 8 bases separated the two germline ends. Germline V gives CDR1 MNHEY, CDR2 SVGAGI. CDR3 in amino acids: CASSPGHSYEQYF. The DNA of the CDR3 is TGTGCCAGCAGTCCGGGACACTCCTACGAGCAGTACTTC.

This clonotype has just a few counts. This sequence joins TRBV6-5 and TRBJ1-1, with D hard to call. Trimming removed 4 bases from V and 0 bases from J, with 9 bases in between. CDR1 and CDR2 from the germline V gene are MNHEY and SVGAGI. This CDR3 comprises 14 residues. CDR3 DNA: TGTGCCAGCAGTTTTCGGAATCTGAACACTGAAGCTTTCTTT. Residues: CASSFRNLNTEAFF.

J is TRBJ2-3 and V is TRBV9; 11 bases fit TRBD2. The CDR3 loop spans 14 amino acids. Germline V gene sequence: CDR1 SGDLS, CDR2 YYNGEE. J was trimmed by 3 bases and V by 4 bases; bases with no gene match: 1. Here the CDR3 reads CASSTSGGTDTQYF. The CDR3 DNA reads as TGTGCCAGCAGCACTAGCGGGGGAACAGATACGCAGTATTTT. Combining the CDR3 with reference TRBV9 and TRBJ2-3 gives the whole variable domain DSGVTQTPKHLITATGQRVTLRCSPRSGDLSVYWYQQSLDQGLQFLIQYYNGEERAKGNILERFSAQQFPDLHSELNLSSLELGDSALYFCASSTSGGTDTQYFGPGTRLTVL.

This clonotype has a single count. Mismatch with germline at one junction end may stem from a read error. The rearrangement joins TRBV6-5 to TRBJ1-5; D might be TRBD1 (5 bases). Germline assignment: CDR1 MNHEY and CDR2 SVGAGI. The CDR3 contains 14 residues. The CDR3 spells CAGSYSVQGQPQHF. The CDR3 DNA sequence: TGTGCCGGCAGTTACTCCGTCCAGGGTCAGCCCCAGCATTTT.

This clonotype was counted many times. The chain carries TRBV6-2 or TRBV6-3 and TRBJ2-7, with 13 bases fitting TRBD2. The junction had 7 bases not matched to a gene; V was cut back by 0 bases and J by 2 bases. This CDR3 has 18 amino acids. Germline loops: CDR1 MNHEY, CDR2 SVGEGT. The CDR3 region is CASSYSRLAGGQTYEQYF. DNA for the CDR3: TGTGCCAGCAGTTACTCGAGACTAGCGGGGGGCCAAACCTACGAGCAGTACTTC.

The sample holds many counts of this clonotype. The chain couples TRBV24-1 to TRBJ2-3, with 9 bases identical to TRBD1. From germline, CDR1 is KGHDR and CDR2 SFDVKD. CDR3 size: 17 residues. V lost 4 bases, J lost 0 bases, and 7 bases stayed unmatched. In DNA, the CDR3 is TGTGCCACCAGTGACTCCGGGACAGGGCTTAGCACAGATACGCAGTATTTT. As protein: CATSDSGTGLSTDTQYF.

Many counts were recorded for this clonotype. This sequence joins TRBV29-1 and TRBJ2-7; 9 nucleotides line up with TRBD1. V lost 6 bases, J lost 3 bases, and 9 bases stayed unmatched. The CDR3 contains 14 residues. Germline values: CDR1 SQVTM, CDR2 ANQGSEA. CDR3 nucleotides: TGCAGCGTAGGGGGACAGGGAAGGGGCTACGAGCAGTACTTC. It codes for CSVGGQGRGYEQYF.

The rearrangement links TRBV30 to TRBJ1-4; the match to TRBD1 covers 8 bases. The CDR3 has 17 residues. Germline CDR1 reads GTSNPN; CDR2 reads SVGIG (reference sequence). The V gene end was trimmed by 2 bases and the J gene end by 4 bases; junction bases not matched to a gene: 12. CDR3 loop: CAWSRGRGQGLNEKLFF. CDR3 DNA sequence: TGTGCCTGGAGTCGAGGACGAGGACAGGGCCTTAATGAAAAACTGTTTTTT.

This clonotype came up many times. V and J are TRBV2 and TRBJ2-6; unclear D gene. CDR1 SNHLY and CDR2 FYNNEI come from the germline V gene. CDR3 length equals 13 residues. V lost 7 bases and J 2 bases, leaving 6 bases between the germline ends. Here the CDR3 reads CASTSPGANVLTF. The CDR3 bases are TGTGCCAGCACTTCGCCTGGGGCCAACGTCCTGACTTTC.

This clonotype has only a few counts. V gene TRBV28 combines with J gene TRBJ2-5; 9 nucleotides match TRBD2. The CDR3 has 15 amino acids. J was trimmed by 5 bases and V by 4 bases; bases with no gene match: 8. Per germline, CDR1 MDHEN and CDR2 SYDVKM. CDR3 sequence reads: CASSSGGRAGETQYF. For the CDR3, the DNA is TGTGCCAGCAGTTCTGGCGGGAGGGCCGGGGAGACCCAGTACTTC. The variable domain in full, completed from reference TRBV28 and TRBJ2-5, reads DVKVTQSSRYLVKRTGEKVFLECVQDMDHENMFWYRQDPGLGLRLIYFSYDVKMKEKGDIPEGYSVSREKKERFSLILESASTNQTSMYLCASSSGGRAGETQYFGPGTRLLVL.

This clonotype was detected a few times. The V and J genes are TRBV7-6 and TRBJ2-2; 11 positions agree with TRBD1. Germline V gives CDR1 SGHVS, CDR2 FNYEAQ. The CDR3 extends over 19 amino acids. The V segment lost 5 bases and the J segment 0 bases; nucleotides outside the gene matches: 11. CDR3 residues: CASSPRTGGRPSNTGELFF. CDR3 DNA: TGTGCCAGCAGCCCGCGGACAGGGGGCCGACCCTCGAACACCGGGGAGCTGTTTTTT.

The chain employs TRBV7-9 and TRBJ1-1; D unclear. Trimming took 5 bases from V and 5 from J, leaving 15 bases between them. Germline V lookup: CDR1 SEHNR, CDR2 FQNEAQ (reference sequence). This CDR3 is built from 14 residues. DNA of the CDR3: TGTGCCAGCAGCCCCGCCGGCCCCAGGACTGAAGCTTTCTTT. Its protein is CASSPAGPRTEAFF.

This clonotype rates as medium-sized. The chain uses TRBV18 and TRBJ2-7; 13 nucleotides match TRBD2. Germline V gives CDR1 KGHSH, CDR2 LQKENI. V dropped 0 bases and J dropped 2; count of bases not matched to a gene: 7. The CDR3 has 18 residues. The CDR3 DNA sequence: TGTGCCAGCTCACCACCGGTGACTAGCGGGAGGTCGACCTACGAGCAGTACTTC. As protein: CASSPPVTSGRSTYEQYF.

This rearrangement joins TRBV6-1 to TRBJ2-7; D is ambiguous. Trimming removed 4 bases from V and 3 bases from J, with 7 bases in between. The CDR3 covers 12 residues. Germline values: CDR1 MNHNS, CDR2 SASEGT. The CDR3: CASSVINYEQYF. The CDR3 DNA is TGTGCCAGCAGTGTCATAAACTACGAGCAGTACTTC.

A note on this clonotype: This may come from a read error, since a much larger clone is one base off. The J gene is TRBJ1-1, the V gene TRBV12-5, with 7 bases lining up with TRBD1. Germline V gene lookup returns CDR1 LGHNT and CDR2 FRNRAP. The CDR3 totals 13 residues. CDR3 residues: CGSGLTGWTEAFF. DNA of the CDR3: TGTGGTAGTGGTTTGACAGGGTGGACTGAAGCTTTCTTT.

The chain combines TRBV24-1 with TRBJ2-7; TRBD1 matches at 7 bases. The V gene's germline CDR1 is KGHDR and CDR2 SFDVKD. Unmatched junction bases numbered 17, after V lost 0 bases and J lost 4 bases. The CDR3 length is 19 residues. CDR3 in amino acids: CATSDLPIWTGRREYEQYF. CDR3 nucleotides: TGTGCCACCAGTGATTTGCCAATCTGGACAGGCCGAAGAGAGTACGAGCAGTACTTC.

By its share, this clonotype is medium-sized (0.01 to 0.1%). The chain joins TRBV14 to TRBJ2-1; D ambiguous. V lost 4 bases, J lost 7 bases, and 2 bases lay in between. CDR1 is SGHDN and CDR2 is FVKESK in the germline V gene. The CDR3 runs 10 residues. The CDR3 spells CASSLNEQFF. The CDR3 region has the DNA TGTGCCAGCAGCCTAAATGAGCAGTTCTTC.